The 8 T cell receptor beta chains reported below all come from one sample, sequenced in a study of pediatric ulcerative colitis. TCRdb's table, derived via immunoSEQ multiplex PCR, lists solely in-frame clones and lacks some. The table has 30,000 to 40,000 clones, roughly 71% seen once; the top ten hold 7.5% to 9%. Rectal tissue came from one to two pinch biopsies taken at colonoscopy. The sequenced material came from gut tissue. Receptors originate from a boy aged 5-17 years with severe ulcerative colitis.

This sequence joins TRBV9 and TRBJ2-7; maybe TRBD1 (5 bases). Between the trimmed V and J ends, which lost 4 bases and 1 base, there was a span of 12 bases. Germline values: CDR1 SGDLS, CDR2 YYNGEE. The CDR3 has 14 residues. CDR3 DNA sequence: TGTGCCAGCAGCCCCTCGACAGCGTCCTACGAGCAGTACTTC. It specifies CASSPSTASYEQYF.

By sample fraction, this clone is medium-sized. The chain recombines TRBV19 with TRBJ2-7; D not resolved. The length of the CDR3 is 14 residues. Trimming took off 1 base at V and 1 base at J, with 8 bases between the two ends. Per the germline V gene, CDR1 is LNHDA and CDR2 is SQIVND (reference sequence). The DNA for the CDR3 is TGTGCCAGTAGTATAGGCGACATGTCCTACGAGCAGTACTTC. This codes for CASSIGDMSYEQYF.

This clone was picked up a small number of times. V gene TRBV6-5 combines with J gene TRBJ1-3; D is unresolved. Germline V gene data show CDR1 as MNHEY and CDR2 as SVGAGI. With 2 bases removed from V and 4 bases from J, the gap between germline ends came to 15 bases. The CDR3 runs to 16 residues. DNA for the CDR3: TGTGCCAGCAGTTACGGTCGTGCGGACTTCGGAAACACCATATATTTT. This sequence encodes CASSYGRADFGNTIYF.

CDR3 sequence reads: CASSFARGYTDTQYF. Here the CDR3 DNA reads TGTGCCAGCAGCTTCGCCAGGGGCTACACAGATACGCAGTATTTT. The chain employs TRBV5-6 and TRBJ2-3; weak D call: TRBD1 (6 bases). The V end was cut by 2 bases, the J end by 2 bases, with 12 bases between. CDR1 and CDR2 from the germline V gene are SGHDT and YYEEEE. The CDR3 spans 15 residues.

A few counts support this clone. This rearrangement joins TRBV21-1 to TRBJ1-3. TRBV21-1 is classified as a pseudogene. The CDR3 sequence is 15 residues long. The CDR3 sequence is CASSKNLTPGNTIYF. DNA for the CDR3: TGTGCCAGCAGCAAAAATTTAACCCCTGGAAACACCATATATTTT.

The chain joins TRBV19 to TRBJ2-7, with 8 nucleotides matching TRBD2. Germline V lookup: CDR1 LNHDA, CDR2 SQIVND (reference sequence). This CDR3 region has 15 residues. The junction had 5 bases not matched to a gene; V was cut back by 3 bases and J by 1 base. The CDR3: CASSIAGGPSYEQYF. For the CDR3, the DNA is TGTGCCAGTAGTATTGCGGGGGGCCCATCCTACGAGCAGTACTTC. Looking up the rest from reference TRBV19 and TRBJ2-7 gives the full variable domain: DGGITQSPKYLFRKEGQNVTLSCEQNLNHDAMYWYRQDPGQGLRLIYYSQIVNDFQKGDIAEGYSVSREKKESFPLTVTSAQKNPTAFYLCASSIAGGPSYEQYFGPGTRLTVT.

With respect to this clone: A junction boundary mismatches the germline segment, possibly from a read error. The J gene is TRBJ1-2, the V gene TRBV2, with no clear D. Germline values: CDR1 SNHLY, CDR2 FYNNEI. The CDR3 loop spans 14 amino acids. CDR3 DNA sequence: TGTGCCAGCAGAGAAGGACGCCTCCGGGTCGGCTACACCTTC. This gives the protein CASREGRLRVGYTF.

The V and J genes are TRBV6-5 and TRBJ1-3; D is undetermined. The V end lost 2 bases, the J end lost 2 bases, and 10 bases lay between the germline ends. The CDR3 sequence is 15 residues long. The germline gives CDR1 MNHEY, CDR2 SVGAGI. CDR3 loop: CASSYAQGTGNTIYF. The DNA of the CDR3 is TGTGCCAGCAGTTACGCCCAAGGGACTGGAAACACCATATATTTT.